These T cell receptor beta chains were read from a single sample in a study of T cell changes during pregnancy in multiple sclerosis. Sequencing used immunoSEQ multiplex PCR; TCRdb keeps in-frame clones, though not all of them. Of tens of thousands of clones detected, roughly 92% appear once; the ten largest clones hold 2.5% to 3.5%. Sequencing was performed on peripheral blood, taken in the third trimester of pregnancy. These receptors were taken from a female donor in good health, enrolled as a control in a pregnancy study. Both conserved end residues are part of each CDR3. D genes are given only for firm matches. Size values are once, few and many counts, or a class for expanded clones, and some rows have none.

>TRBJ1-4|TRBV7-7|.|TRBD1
TGTGCTAGCAGCTTGGGACAGGGCGTGCGAGAAAAACTGTTTTTT
CASSLGQGVREKLFF
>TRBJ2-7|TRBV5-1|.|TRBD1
TGCGCCAGCAGCTCCCGGGACAGGGGAATGGAAACCGAGCAGTACTTC
CASSSRDRGMETEQYF
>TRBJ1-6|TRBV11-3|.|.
TGTGCCAGCAGTCCAATGGGGAGTTATGGGGATAATTCACCCCTCCACTTT
CASSPMGSYGDNSPLHF
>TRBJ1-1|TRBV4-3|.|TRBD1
TGCGCCAGCAGCCAAGTCAGGGGGACTGAAGCTTTCTTT
CASSQVRGTEAFF
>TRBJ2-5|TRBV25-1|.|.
TGTGCCAGCAGTGAGTACAAACAAGAGACCCAGTACTTC
CASSEYKQETQYF
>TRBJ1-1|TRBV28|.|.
TGTGCCAGCAGAATTGCGGGGGCGTTAGCTGAAGCTTTCTTT
CASRIAGALAEAFF
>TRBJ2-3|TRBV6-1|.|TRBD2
TGTGCCAGCAGCGAATCATGGGCGGGGGGGGCGACAGATACGCAGTATTTT
CASSESWAGGATDTQYF
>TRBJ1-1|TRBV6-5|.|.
TGTGCCAGCAGTTACTCGGGGCTGAACACTGAAGCTTTCTTT
CASSYSGLNTEAFF
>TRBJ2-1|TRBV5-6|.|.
TGTGCCAGCAGCTTAGGGGGAGGGCCGGGTTGGTTCAATGAGCAGTTCTTC
CASSLGGGPGWFNEQFF
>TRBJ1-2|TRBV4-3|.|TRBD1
TGCGCCAGCAGCCAGCCCGGGACAGCTAACCCTTATGGCTACACCTTC
CASSQPGTANPYGYTF
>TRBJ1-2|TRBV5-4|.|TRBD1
TGTGCCAGCAGCCCTCCGGGACAGTACTATGGCTACACCTTC
CASSPPGQYYGYTF
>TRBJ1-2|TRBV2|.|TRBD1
TGTGCCAGCAGTGACAGGGGGCGATTTGACTATGGCTACACCTTC
CASSDRGRFDYGYTF
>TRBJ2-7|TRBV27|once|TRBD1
TGTGCCAGCACGAACAGGGGGGAAAGTGGCGAGCAGTACTTC
CASTNRGESGEQYF
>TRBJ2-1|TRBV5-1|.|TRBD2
TGCGCCAGCAGCCAGACTAGCGGAGGACACAATGAGCAGTTCTTC
CASSQTSGGHNEQFF
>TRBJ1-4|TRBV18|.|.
TGTGCCAGCTCACAGGGGGATGGAAAACTGTTTTTT
CASSQGDGKLFF
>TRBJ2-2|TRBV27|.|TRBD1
TGTGCCAGCAGATCAACACCGGGACAGGGGAGGATAACCGGGGAGCTGTTTTTT
CASRSTPGQGRITGELFF
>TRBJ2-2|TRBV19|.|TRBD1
TGTGCCAGTAGACCCGACAGGGCGGACACCGGGGAGCTGTTTTTT
CASRPDRADTGELFF
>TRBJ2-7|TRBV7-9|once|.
TGTGCCAGCAGCTTCGCAGGGGCCGGCGAGCAGTACTTC
CASSFAGAGEQYF
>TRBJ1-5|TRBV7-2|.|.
TGTGCCAGCAGCTTAAGGGGGTCCCAGCCCCAGCATTTT
CASSLRGSQPQHF
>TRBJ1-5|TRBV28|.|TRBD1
TGTGCCAGCAGATCTGGACAGGTCAGCAATCAGCCCCAGCATTTT
CASRSGQVSNQPQHF
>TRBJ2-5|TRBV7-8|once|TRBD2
TGTGCCAGCAAAAAGGGAGGGCCCTCAGAGACCCAGTACTTC
CASKKGGPSETQYF
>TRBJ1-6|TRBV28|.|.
TGTGCCAGCCTTCATCCAGGCAGGGGCGGGTCACCCCTCCACTTT
CASLHPGRGGSPLHF
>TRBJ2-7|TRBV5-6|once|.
TGTGCCAGCAGCCTGGGACACCGGTACGAGCAGTACTTC
CASSLGHRYEQYF
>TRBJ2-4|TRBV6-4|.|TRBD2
TGTGCCAGCAGCCCACTAGCGGGGGGGAACATTCAGTACTTC
CASSPLAGGNIQYF
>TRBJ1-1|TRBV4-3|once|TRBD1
TGCGCCAGCAGCCAAGAGACGACAGGGGGCACTGAAGCTTTCTTT
CASSQETTGGTEAFF
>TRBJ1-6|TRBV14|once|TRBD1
TGTGCCAGCAGCCAAGTCCCCGGGACAGGGGGCTTGTCCTATAATTCACCCCTCCACTTT
CASSQVPGTGGLSYNSPLHF